These 8 T cell receptor beta chains came from one sample sequenced in a study of siplizumab effects on memory and regulatory T cells. The table came from immunoSEQ multiplex PCR; TCRdb's copy has only in-frame clones and leaves some out. The sample consists of approximately 60,000 clones, around 80% of them appearing once. The sample was memory CD4+ T cells sorted from blood. These receptors originate from a human donor in good health.

The chain uses TRBV4-3 and TRBJ2-2, with D perhaps matching TRBD1 (5 bases). There are 14 residues in the CDR3. In germline, CDR1 is LGHNA, CDR2 YSLEER. V shed 5 bases and J shed 6 bases, with 13 bases lying between them. CDR3 nucleotide sequence: TGCGCCAGCAGCGTTGGACACTGGGCCGGGGAGCTGTTTTTT. Translated: CASSVGHWAGELFF.

V is TRBV6-1 and J is TRBJ2-7, with D hard to call. Germline assignment: CDR1 MNHNS and CDR2 SASEGT. The CDR3 contains 12 residues. V was pared by 1 base and J by 8 bases, with 9 bases between. The CDR3 DNA reads TGTGCCAGCAGTGAAGATTCCGCCAAGCAGTACTTC. Encoded protein: CASSEDSAKQYF.

The chain is built from TRBV7-7 and TRBJ1-2; weak D call: TRBD1 (5 bases). The CDR3 has 13 amino acids. Looked up from germline, CDR1 is SSHAT and CDR2 is FNYEAQ (reference sequence). V shed 8 bases and J shed 2 bases, with 12 bases lying between them. The CDR3 region is CASGSRDNYGYTF. As DNA, the CDR3 is TGTGCCAGCGGGTCGCGGGACAACTATGGCTACACCTTC.

This rearrangement joins TRBV10-2 to TRBJ2-7; no reliable D call. V lost 8 bases and J 4 bases, leaving 18 bases between the germline ends. This CDR3 is built from 14 residues. From germline, CDR1 is WSHSY and CDR2 SAAADI. CDR3 in amino acids: CASAPSPGKYEQYF. CDR3 sequence (DNA): TGCGCCAGCGCTCCCTCCCCGGGCAAATACGAGCAGTACTTC.

This clone was detected a few times. The rearrangement links TRBV15 to TRBJ2-3; no definite D call. Looked up from germline, CDR1 is LNHNV and CDR2 is YYDKDF (reference sequence). V dropped 7 bases and J dropped 0 bases, with 8 bases sitting between them. There are 13 residues in the CDR3. As DNA, the CDR3 is TGTGCCACCACGCGACCTAGCACAGATACGCAGTATTTT. Translating it yields CATTRPSTDTQYF.

This clone came up once. The V gene is TRBV5-1, the J gene TRBJ1-6; D perhaps matches TRBD1 (5 bases). CDR1 is SGHRS, CDR2 YFSETQ, per germline. The CDR3 sequence is 13 residues long. V lost 7 bases to trimming and J lost 7 bases, with 12 bases between them. The CDR3, as DNA: TGCGCCAGCTGGGACGGGAAAAATTCACCCCTCCACTTT. It specifies CASWDGKNSPLHF.

The chain combines TRBV11-2 with TRBJ1-5, with D possibly TRBD1 on 5 matching bases. The germline CDR1 and CDR2 sequences are SGHAT and FQNNGV. V was trimmed by 5 bases and J by 0 bases, leaving 11 bases between them. CDR3 length: 15 residues. CDR3 residues: CASSLGDYSNQPQHF. The DNA for the CDR3 is TGTGCCAGCAGCCTGGGGGATTATAGCAATCAGCCCCAGCATTTT.

This chain joins TRBV19 and TRBJ1-2, with 9 bases that match TRBD1. Germline loops: CDR1 LNHDA, CDR2 SQIVND (reference sequence). This CDR3 contains 14 residues. Germline trimming cut 6 bases from V and 8 bases from J; bases unmatched to any gene: 10. CDR3 in DNA: TGTGCCAGTAGCCCCACCGGGACAGGGCTGGGCTACACCTTC. Amino acid sequence: CASSPTGTGLGYTF.